The 28 T cell receptor beta chains below all came from one sample that was sequenced in a study of T cell repertoires in aging, cancer and after chemotherapy. A mixed TRB-A/B primer pool amplified rearranged TRB by multiplex touch-down PCR. TCRdb re-called the multiplex PCR reads through MiXCR, storing one row per CDR3 protein. The table lists roughly 1,900 distinct CDR3 sequences, about 23% of them singletons. The template was genomic DNA from peripheral blood, not RNA. The sequenced sample was blood. Receptors originate from a human donor with a solid tumor.

The chain links TRBV4-3 to TRBJ2-3, with unresolved D. Germline loops: CDR1 LGHNA, CDR2 YSLEER. The CDR3 loop spans 13 amino acids. Trimming cost V 4 bases and J 3 bases, with 8 bases left between them. CDR3 residues: CASSLIRTDTQYF. In DNA, the CDR3 is TGCGCCAGCAGCCTGATCAGGACAGATACGCAGTATTTT.

The table lists this clonotype with a few counts. The CDR3 DNA reads as TGTGCCAGCAGTTCACGGGGACAGCGCCAAGAGACCCAGTACTTC. Its protein is CASSSRGQRQETQYF. The rearrangement joins TRBV27 to TRBJ2-5, with 7 bases matching TRBD1. The CDR3 is 15 amino acids. The J segment lost 1 base and the V segment lost 4 bases, leaving 6 bases of the junction unmatched. Germline V gene data show CDR1 as MNHEY and CDR2 as SMNVEV (reference sequence).

The J gene is TRBJ2-2, the V gene TRBV27; either TRBD1 or TRBD2 may fit D (5 bases each). V was pared by 6 bases and J by 2 bases, with 22 bases between. The CDR3 has 18 amino acids. Looked up from germline, CDR1 is MNHEY and CDR2 is SMNVEV (reference sequence). This CDR3 reads CASSPVGAPLFNTGELFF. CDR3 coding DNA: TGTGCCAGCAGCCCTGTCGGGGCTCCATTATTTAACACCGGGGAGCTGTTTTTT.

V is TRBV4-2 and J is TRBJ1-5; no clear D gene. The V and J ends lost 0 bases and 0 bases respectively, with 6 bases between them. This CDR3 is built from 15 residues. Germline V gives CDR1 LGHNA, CDR2 YNFKEQ. This CDR3 reads CASSQDTNSNQPQHF. CDR3 coding DNA: TGTGCCAGCAGCCAAGATACGAATAGCAATCAGCCCCAGCATTTT.

The rearrangement links TRBV7-2 to TRBJ2-3; D is tentatively TRBD1 or TRBD2 (5 bases each). V was trimmed by 5 bases and J by 4 bases, leaving 16 bases between them. Germline CDR1 reads SGHTA; CDR2 reads FQGNSA. The CDR3 sequence is 15 residues long. CDR3 sequence: CASSQTVGVPDTQYF. The DNA for the CDR3 is TGTGCCAGCAGCCAGACTGTGGGGGTCCCAGATACGCAGTATTTT.

Only a few counts were recorded for this clonotype. V usage is TRBV10-3 and J usage is TRBJ1-1; D unresolved. Germline V lookup: CDR1 ENHRY, CDR2 SYGVKD. V lost 10 bases and J 1 base, leaving 10 bases between the germline ends. This CDR3 contains 12 residues. The CDR3 protein is CATRLTNTEAFF. CDR3 coding DNA: TGTGCCACCCGACTAACGAACACTGAAGCTTTCTTT.

This clonotype was counted only a few times. The chain recombines TRBV5-1 with TRBJ2-6; D gene unclear. The CDR3 is made up of 14 amino acids. Germline lookup yields CDR1 SGHRS and CDR2 YFSETQ. Trimming left V 6 bases short and J 0 bases short, with 7 bases between. CDR3 DNA: TGCGCCAGCAAGGAGAGCTCTGGGGCCAACGTCCTGACTTTC. It encodes CASKESSGANVLTF.

The chain links TRBV5-6 to TRBJ1-3; the D gene is possibly TRBD1 (5 bases). The CDR3 contains 15 residues. Deletions cut 2 bases from V and 1 base from J, with 10 bases between. Germline assignment: CDR1 SGHDT and CDR2 YYEEEE. The CDR3 coding sequence is TGTGCCAGCAGCTTATACAGGACGTCTGGAAACACCATATATTTT. Translated, it gives CASSLYRTSGNTIYF.

The chain carries TRBV7-2 and TRBJ2-5, with 8 bases identical to TRBD2. This CDR3 has 14 amino acids. The V gene end was trimmed by 5 bases and the J gene end by 4 bases; junction bases not matched to a gene: 6. From germline, CDR1 is SGHTA and CDR2 FQGNSA. For the CDR3, the DNA is TGTGCCAGCAGCCGCTCGGGGGGGGGAGAGACCCAGTACTTC. Its protein product is CASSRSGGGETQYF.

In its sample, this clonotype ranks as large. The rearrangement joins TRBV7-2 to TRBJ2-7; TRBD2 might be the D (6 bases). This CDR3 spans 13 amino acids. Germline assignment: CDR1 SGHTA and CDR2 FQGNSA. The V end was cut by 5 bases, the J end by 6 bases, with 14 bases between. CDR3 nucleotides: TGTGCCAGCAGCCCTAACGTGGGGGGCGAGCAGTACTTC. This translates into CASSPNVGGEQYF.

This clonotype was counted only a few times. This sequence joins TRBV27 and TRBJ2-7; D perhaps matches TRBD2 (6 bases). Germline CDR1 MNHEY, CDR2 SMNVEV (reference sequence). V dropped 3 bases and J dropped 6 bases, with 15 bases sitting between them. This CDR3 has 14 amino acids. The DNA of the CDR3 is TGTGCCAGCAGTTTGGCGGTCGCGCGGGGCGAGCAGTACTTC. Translating it yields CASSLAVARGEQYF.

V usage is TRBV6-1 and J usage is TRBJ1-5, with 8 bases fitting TRBD1. After removal of 6 bases from V and 7 bases from J, the junction contained 8 bases not matched to a gene. The CDR3 length is 14 residues. Germline V lookup: CDR1 MNHNS, CDR2 SASEGT. The CDR3 here is CASSAGGVGQPQHF. For the CDR3, the DNA is TGTGCCAGCAGCGCAGGGGGCGTTGGGCAGCCCCAGCATTTT.

This clonotype turned up a few times. This chain connects TRBV11-3 to TRBJ1-2; weak D call: TRBD1 (5 bases). Trimming removed 5 bases at V and 0 bases at J, with 13 bases between. This CDR3 is built from 15 residues. The germline gives CDR1 SGHNT, CDR2 YENEEA. The CDR3, as DNA: TGTGCCAGCAGCCAAAACAGGCGCCCTAACTATGGCTACACCTTC. This gives the protein CASSQNRRPNYGYTF.

This chain uses TRBV7-9 with TRBJ1-5; 8 bases are a match to TRBD1. The CDR3 spans 17 residues. Trimming cost V 8 bases and J 1 base; bases outside gene matches: 13. Germline V gives CDR1 SEHNR, CDR2 FQNEAQ (reference sequence). In DNA, the CDR3 is TGTGCCAGCGGCTCCGACAGGGGTGATTGGAGCAATCAGCCCCAGCATTTT. It encodes CASGSDRGDWSNQPQHF.

The rearrangement joins TRBV19 to TRBJ1-4; 7 bases are shared with TRBD1. The V gene's germline CDR1 is LNHDA and CDR2 SQIVND (reference sequence). This CDR3 is 15 amino acids long. Trimming removed 4 bases from V and 10 bases from J; junction bases left unmatched: 12. CDR3: CASSNPYGAGGKLFF. The DNA of the CDR3 is TGTGCCAGTAGTAATCCGTACGGGGCAGGGGGAAAACTGTTTTTT.

This clonotype came up a few times. The rearrangement joins TRBV12-3 or TRBV12-4 to TRBJ1-3; D gene ambiguous. The ends were cut back, 6 bases at V and 6 bases at J, with 15 bases in the middle. This CDR3 comprises 14 residues. DNA of the CDR3: TGTGCCAGCAGCTATCACGGGGTTAAAAACACCATATATTTT. It is translated as CASSYHGVKNTIYF.

This clonotype turned up a few times. The genes are TRBV11-2 and TRBJ2-1; 12 bases line up with TRBD2. Germline CDR1 is SGHAT and CDR2 is FQNNGV. There are 16 residues in the CDR3. With 3 bases clipped from V and 9 bases from J, the junction kept 9 bases outside the gene matches. This CDR3 reads CASSFPRASGGGEQFF. CDR3 nucleotides: TGTGCCAGCAGCTTTCCCCGCGCTAGCGGGGGGGGTGAGCAGTTCTTC.

Sample share makes this clonotype medium-sized. The chain joins TRBV12-3 or TRBV12-4 to TRBJ2-7, with D perhaps matching TRBD1 (6 bases). Trimming took off 3 bases at V and 0 bases at J, with 6 bases between the two ends. The CDR3 runs 13 residues. For the CDR3, the DNA is TGTGCCAGCAGTTTGGACAGCTCCTACGAGCAGTACTTC. Protein sequence: CASSLDSSYEQYF.

This chain connects TRBV20-1 to TRBJ2-1; D gene uncertain. Germline-derived CDR1 and CDR2 are DFQATT and SNEGSKA (reference sequence). The CDR3 has 11 residues. Between the trimmed V and J ends, which lost 7 bases and 5 bases, there was a span of 9 bases. CDR3 protein: CSGSKNNEQFF. DNA for the CDR3: TGCAGTGGGTCAAAGAACAATGAGCAGTTCTTC.

This clonotype was detected only a few times. The rearrangement links TRBV20-1 to TRBJ1-5; TRBD1 is a possible D gene (5 bases). V lost 5 bases and J lost 1, with 6 bases in between. The CDR3 runs 12 residues. In germline, CDR1 is DFQATT, CDR2 SNEGSKA (reference sequence). The CDR3 region is CSARGSNQPQHF. The CDR3 DNA sequence: TGCAGTGCTCGGGGGAGCAATCAGCCCCAGCATTTT.

This clonotype was found a few times. The DNA for the CDR3 is TGCGCCAGCAGCTTCACCAGGGGAACTGGCACAGATACGCAGTATTTT. Translated: CASSFTRGTGTDTQYF. The chain links TRBV5-1 to TRBJ2-3; possible D gene TRBD1, 6 bases. The germline CDR1 and CDR2 sequences are SGHRS and YFSETQ. Trimming pared 2 bases from V and 1 base from J, leaving 14 bases between. CDR3 size: 16 residues.

The chain carries TRBV5-1 and TRBJ2-7; the match to TRBD1 covers 9 bases. This CDR3 spans 16 amino acids. The trim removed 4 bases at V and 6 bases at J, leaving 14 bases unmatched. The germline V gene encodes CDR1 SGHRS and CDR2 YFSETQ. CDR3 amino acids: CASSPEPGQGRLEQYF. In nucleotides, the CDR3 is TGCGCCAGCAGCCCGGAACCGGGACAGGGTCGGCTCGAGCAGTACTTC.

This clonotype is judged large (0.1 to 1%). J is TRBJ2-1 and V is TRBV29-1; 11 bases are a match to TRBD1. Germline CDR1 and CDR2: SQVTM and ANQGSEA. J lost 3 bases, V lost 5 bases, and 3 bases had no gene match. The CDR3 spans 14 residues. The CDR3 is CSVTGQGDYNEQFF. Here the CDR3 DNA reads TGCAGCGTTACGGGACAGGGGGACTACAATGAGCAGTTCTTC.

This clonotype is categorized as large. The CDR3 reads CASSILGRERGYTF. The CDR3 DNA reads TGTGCCAGTAGTATATTGGGTAGGGAACGTGGCTACACCTTC. This chain connects TRBV19 to TRBJ1-2, with D unclear. The length of the CDR3 is 14 residues. Germline V lookup: CDR1 LNHDA, CDR2 SQIVND (reference sequence). V lost 2 bases and J 7 bases, leaving 14 bases between the germline ends.

This clonotype has just a few counts. This chain connects TRBV6-1 to TRBJ1-2; maybe TRBD1 (5 bases). Trimming left V 6 bases short and J 8 bases short, with 25 bases between. Germline V lookup: CDR1 MNHNS, CDR2 SASEGT. The CDR3 consists of 16 residues. The CDR3 coding sequence is TGTGCCAGCAGCCTCCTTAGATGGACAAGAAAGAAGGGCTACACCTTC. Translating gives CASSLLRWTRKKGYTF.

The V gene is TRBV18, the J gene TRBJ2-1; weak D call: TRBD1 (6 bases). V was trimmed by 0 bases and J by 2 bases, leaving 8 bases between them. Germline CDR1 reads KGHSH; CDR2 reads LQKENI. The CDR3 sequence is 15 residues long. CDR3 DNA: TGTGCCAGCTCACCACCCGGGACACCCTACAATGAGCAGTTCTTC. Translation: CASSPPGTPYNEQFF.

This chain connects TRBV7-9 to TRBJ1-2; 7 bases agree with TRBD1. The germline gives CDR1 SEHNR, CDR2 FQNEAQ (reference sequence). Trimming at V came to 5 bases and at J to 4 bases, leaving 7 bases not matched to a gene. CDR3 length: 14 residues. The CDR3 sequence: CASSPPGQPYGYTF. For the CDR3, the DNA is TGTGCCAGCAGCCCTCCGGGACAGCCCTATGGCTACACCTTC. The full variable domain, rest sourced from reference TRBV7-9 and TRBJ1-2, is DTGVSQNPRHKITKRGQNVTFRCDPISEHNRLYWYRQTLGQGPEFLTYFQNEAQLEKSRLLSDRFSAERPKGSFSTLEIQRTEQGDSAMYLCASSPPGQPYGYTFGSGTRLTVV.

The chain uses TRBV7-6 and TRBJ2-2, with 7 bases identical to TRBD2. Per the germline V gene, CDR1 is SGHVS and CDR2 is FNYEAQ. There are 14 residues in the CDR3. J was trimmed by 4 bases and V by 4 bases; bases with no gene match: 3. The CDR3 region has the DNA TGTGCCAGCAGCTGGGGGGGGGGCACCGGGGAGCTGTTTTTT. This sequence encodes CASSWGGGTGELFF.